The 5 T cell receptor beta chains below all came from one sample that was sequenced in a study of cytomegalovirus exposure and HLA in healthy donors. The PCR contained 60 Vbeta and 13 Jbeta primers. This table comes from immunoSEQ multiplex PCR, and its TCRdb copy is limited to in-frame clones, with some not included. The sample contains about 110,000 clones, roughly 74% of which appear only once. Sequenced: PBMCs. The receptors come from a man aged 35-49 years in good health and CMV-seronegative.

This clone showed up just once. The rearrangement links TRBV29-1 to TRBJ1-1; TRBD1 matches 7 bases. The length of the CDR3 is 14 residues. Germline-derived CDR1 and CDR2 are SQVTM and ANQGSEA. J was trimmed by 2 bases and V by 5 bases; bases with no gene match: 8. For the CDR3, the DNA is TGCAGCGTTTCTGAGGGGGCGGGTAACACTGAAGCTTTCTTT. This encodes CSVSEGAGNTEAFF.

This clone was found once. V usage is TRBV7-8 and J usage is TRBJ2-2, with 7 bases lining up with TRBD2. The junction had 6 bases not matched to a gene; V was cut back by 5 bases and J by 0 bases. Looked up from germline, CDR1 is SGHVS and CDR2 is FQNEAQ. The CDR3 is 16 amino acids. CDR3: CASSLWGGPNTGELFF. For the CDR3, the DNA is TGTGCCAGCAGCCTGTGGGGGGGACCGAACACCGGGGAGCTGTTTTTT.

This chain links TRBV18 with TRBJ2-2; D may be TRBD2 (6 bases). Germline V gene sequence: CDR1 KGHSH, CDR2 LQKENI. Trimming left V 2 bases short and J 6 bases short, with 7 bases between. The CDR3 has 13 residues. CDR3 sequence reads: CASSPSGSGELFF. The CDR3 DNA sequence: TGTGCCAGCTCACCAAGCGGGTCCGGGGAGCTGTTTTTT. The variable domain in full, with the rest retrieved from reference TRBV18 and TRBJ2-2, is NAGVMQNPRHLVRRRGQEARLRCSPMKGHSHVYWYRQLPEEGLKFMVYLQKENIIDESGMPKERFSAEFPKEGPSILRIQQVVRGDSAAYFCASSPSGSGELFFGEGSRLTVL.

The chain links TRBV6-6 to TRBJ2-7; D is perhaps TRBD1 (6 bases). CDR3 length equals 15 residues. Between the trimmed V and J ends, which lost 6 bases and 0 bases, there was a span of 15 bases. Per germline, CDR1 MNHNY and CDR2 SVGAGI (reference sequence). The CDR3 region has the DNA TGTGCCAGCAGACCCCGAGGGGACATCTCCTACGAGCAGTACTTC. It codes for CASRPRGDISYEQYF.

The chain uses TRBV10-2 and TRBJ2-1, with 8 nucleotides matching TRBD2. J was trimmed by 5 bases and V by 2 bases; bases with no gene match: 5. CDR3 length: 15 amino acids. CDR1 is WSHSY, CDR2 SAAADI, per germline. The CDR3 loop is CASSELRGANNEQFF. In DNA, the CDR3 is TGCGCCAGCAGTGAGCTGCGGGGGGCGAACAATGAGCAGTTCTTC.